This TCR beta chain is drawn from a study of T cell repertoires in cytomegalovirus infection. For the study at large: Indications of both CMV infection and matching HLA type were provided by public TCR beta signatures.

This clonotype was detected ten times or more. TCRdb fed the reads into MiXCR, producing one record per CDR3 protein. This sample carries 250,000 or so distinct CDR3 sequences, 12% of them seen once, and the ten largest clones take 1.6%. The CDR3 has 15 residues. The J segment lost 2 bases and the V segment lost 3 bases, leaving 2 bases of the junction unmatched. Germline CDR1 is SGHTA and CDR2 is FQGNSA. The specimen sequenced was PBMCs. The V gene is TRBV7-2, the J gene TRBJ1-3; 9 bases fit TRBD1. The TCR was taken from a human donor in good health (CMV status not recorded). Some clones in this sample may be carry-over from other donors' samples. The CDR3 loop is CASSLNRGPGNTIYF. For the CDR3, the DNA is TGTGCCAGCAGCTTGAACAGGGGGCCTGGAAACACCATATATTTT.